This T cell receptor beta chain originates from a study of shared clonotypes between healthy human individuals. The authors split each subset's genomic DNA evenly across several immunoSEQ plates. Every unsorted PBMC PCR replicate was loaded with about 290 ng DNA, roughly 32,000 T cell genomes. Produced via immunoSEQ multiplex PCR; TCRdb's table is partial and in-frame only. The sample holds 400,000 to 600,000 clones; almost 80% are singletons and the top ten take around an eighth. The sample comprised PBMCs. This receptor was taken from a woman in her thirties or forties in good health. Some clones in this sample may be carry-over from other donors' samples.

The DNA of the CDR3 is TGTGCCAGCAGTGAAGCTAGTGGCTACACCTTC. Translated, it gives CASSEASGYTF. The rearrangement joins TRBV6-1 to TRBJ1-2; D remains unclear. In germline, CDR1 is MNHNS, CDR2 SASEGT. This CDR3 comprises 11 residues. Trimming shortened V by 0 bases and J by 7 bases, and 3 bases separated the two germline ends.